Sequencing of this T cell receptor beta chain was carried out in a study of T-cell reconstitution after alpha-beta-depleted transplantation in children. Unique molecular identifiers were incorporated when the TCRbeta library was constructed. TCRdb independently ran MiXCR on the PCR reads; one entry per CDR3 protein. The sample carries about 170,000 distinct CDR3 sequences, 8.5% to 14% recorded once. This clonotype was observed once. The antigen remains unidentified. Points from the study as a whole: Elevated TCRbeta diversity at day 60 was traced, in some patients, to surviving recipient T cells and thymic progenitors. There were reportedly several hundred expanded graft clones from which alpha-beta T cells came about two months after transplant. Fresh T-cell production supplied most of the T-cell counts and diversity seen one year after transplant.

Trimming pared 4 bases from V and 0 bases from J, leaving 16 bases between. Germline values: CDR1 MGHRA, CDR2 YSYEKL. The CDR3 is made up of 17 amino acids. The chain has TRBV4-1 and TRBJ2-1; D remains ambiguous. The sequence was collected from a boy between 2 and 10 years old with acute myeloid leukemia, due to receive a stem cell transplant. The source material was PBMCs, sampled before TCRalphabeta/CD19-depleted stem cell transplant. The CDR3 bases are TGCGCCAGCAGCCCCAGGACCGACCTTAGCTCCTACAATGAGCAGTTCTTC. The encoded protein is CASSPRTDLSSYNEQFF.